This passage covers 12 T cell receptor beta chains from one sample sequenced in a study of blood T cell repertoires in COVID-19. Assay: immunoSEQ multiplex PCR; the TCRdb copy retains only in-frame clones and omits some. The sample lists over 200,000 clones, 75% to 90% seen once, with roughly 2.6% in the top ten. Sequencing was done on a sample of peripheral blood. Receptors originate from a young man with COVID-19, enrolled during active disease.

For the CDR3, the DNA is TGTGCCAGCAGTTTAGCGGACAATAACTACAATGAGCAGTTCTTC. It codes for CASSLADNNYNEQFF. The chain employs TRBV27 and TRBJ2-1, with D perhaps TRBD1 (5 bases). The V end lost 2 bases, the J end lost 3 bases, and 11 bases lay between the germline ends. The CDR3 sequence is 15 residues long. Germline CDR1 MNHEY, CDR2 SMNVEV (reference sequence).

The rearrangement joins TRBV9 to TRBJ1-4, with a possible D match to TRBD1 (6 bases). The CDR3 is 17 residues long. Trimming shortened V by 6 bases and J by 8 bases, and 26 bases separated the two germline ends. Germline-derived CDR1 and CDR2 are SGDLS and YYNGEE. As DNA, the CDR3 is TGTGCCAGCACTCCTTCTGGGGGGGCCCCGGGTTTGGAAAAACTGTTTTTT. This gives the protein CASTPSGGAPGLEKLFF.

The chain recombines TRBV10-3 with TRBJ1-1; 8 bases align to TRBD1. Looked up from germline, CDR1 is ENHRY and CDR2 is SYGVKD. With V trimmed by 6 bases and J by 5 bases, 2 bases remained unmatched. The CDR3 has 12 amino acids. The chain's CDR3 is CAIRDRATEAFF. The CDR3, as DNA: TGTGCCATCAGGGACAGGGCTACTGAAGCTTTCTTT.

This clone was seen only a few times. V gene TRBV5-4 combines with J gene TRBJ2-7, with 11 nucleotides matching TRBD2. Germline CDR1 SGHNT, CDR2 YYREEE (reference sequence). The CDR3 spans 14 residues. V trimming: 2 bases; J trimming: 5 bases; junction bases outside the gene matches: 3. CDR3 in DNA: TGTGCCAGCAGCTTTAGCGGGGGGGCCCACGAGCAGTACTTC. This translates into CASSFSGGAHEQYF.

CDR3 in DNA: TGTGCCAGCAGTGAACCGGGGGGACAGCCCCAGCATTTT. Its translation is CASSEPGGQPQHF. This chain joins TRBV25-1 and TRBJ1-5; D is perhaps TRBD1 (5 bases). The CDR3 has 13 residues. V shed 2 bases and J shed 7 bases, with 9 bases lying between them. From germline, CDR1 is MGHDK and CDR2 SYGVNS.

The DNA for the CDR3 is TGTGCCAGCAGCCGGCTCTGGACTAGCGGGAGTGGCGAGCAGTACTTC. Its translation: CASSRLWTSGSGEQYF. V is TRBV5-4 and J is TRBJ2-7; 13 bases agree with TRBD2. Losses at the gene ends were 4 bases for V and 6 bases for J; bases not matched to a gene: 10. Germline lookup yields CDR1 SGHNT and CDR2 YYREEE (reference sequence). The CDR3 totals 16 residues.

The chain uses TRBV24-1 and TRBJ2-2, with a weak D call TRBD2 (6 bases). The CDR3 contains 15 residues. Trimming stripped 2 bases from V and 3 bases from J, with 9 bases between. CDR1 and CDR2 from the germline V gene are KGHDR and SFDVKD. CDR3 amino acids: CATSDSGRYTGELFF. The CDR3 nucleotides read TGTGCCACCAGTGATTCGGGGAGGTACACCGGGGAGCTGTTTTTT.

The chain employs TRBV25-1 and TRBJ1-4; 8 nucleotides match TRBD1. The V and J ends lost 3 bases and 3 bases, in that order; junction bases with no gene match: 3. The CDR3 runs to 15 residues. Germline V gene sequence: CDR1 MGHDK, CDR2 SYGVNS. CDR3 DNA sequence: TGTGCCAGCAGTGAGGCGGGACAGGCTAATGAAAAACTGTTTTTT. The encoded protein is CASSEAGQANEKLFF. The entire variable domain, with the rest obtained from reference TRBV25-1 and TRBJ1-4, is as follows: EADIYQTPRYLVIGTGKKITLECSQTMGHDKMYWYQQDPGMELHLIHYSYGVNSTEKGDLSSESTVSRIRTEHFPLTLESARPSHTSQYLCASSEAGQANEKLFFGSGTQLSVL.

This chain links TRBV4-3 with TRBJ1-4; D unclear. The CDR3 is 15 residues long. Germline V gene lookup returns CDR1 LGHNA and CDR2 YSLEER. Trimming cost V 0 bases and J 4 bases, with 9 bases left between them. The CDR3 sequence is CASSQERHLNEKLFF. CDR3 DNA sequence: TGCGCCAGCAGCCAAGAGCGGCACCTTAATGAAAAACTGTTTTTT.

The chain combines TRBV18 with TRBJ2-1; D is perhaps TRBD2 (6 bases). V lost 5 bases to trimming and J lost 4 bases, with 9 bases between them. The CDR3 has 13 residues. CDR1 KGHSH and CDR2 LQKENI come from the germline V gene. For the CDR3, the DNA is TGTGCCAGCTCATCTGGGACTTACAATGAGCAGTTCTTC. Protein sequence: CASSSGTYNEQFF.

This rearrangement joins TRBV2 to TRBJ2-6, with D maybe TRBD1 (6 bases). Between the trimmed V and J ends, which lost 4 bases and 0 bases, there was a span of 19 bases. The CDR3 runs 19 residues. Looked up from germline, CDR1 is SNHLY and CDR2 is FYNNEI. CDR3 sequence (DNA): TGTGCCAGCAGTGTAGCCGGGACAATTAAAGGCTCTGGGGCCAACGTCCTGACTTTC. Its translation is CASSVAGTIKGSGANVLTF.

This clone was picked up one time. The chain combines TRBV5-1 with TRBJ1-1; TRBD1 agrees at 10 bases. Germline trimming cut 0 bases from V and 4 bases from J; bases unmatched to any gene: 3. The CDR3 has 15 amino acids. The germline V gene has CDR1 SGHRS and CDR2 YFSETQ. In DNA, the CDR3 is TGCGCCAGCAGCTTGGGACAGGGGGCAGGCACTGAAGCTTTCTTT. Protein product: CASSLGQGAGTEAFF.